Below are 5 T cell receptor beta chains sequenced from a single sample in a study of naive and memory T cell subsets. Study conclusions and caveats: Naive repertoires, especially CD8, held a few larger clonotypes, possibly memory cells re-expressing CD45RA.

Their antigens remain unidentified. Both TRBC1 and TRBC2 were covered by a beta constant-region primer of two equimolar oligonucleotides. Nested alpha and beta constant-region primers with the SP2 primer drove four PCR rounds on ligated cDNA. TCRdb passed the UMI-ligation and nested PCR reads through MiXCR, listing each CDR3 protein once. Altogether around 100,000 distinct CDR3 sequences are present, about 14% being singletons, with the ten largest covering around 2.8%. Sequencing was done on a sample of naive CD8+ T cells from blood. The receptors were gathered from a human donor in good health.

This clonotype was found many times. The CDR3 loop is CASSLGWRQGAFF. The CDR3 coding sequence is TGTGCCAGCAGTTTAGGGTGGAGGCAGGGAGCTTTCTTT. V is TRBV12-3 or TRBV12-4 and J is TRBJ1-1; D may be TRBD1 (5 bases). Trimming took 1 base from V and 10 from J, leaving 13 bases between them. The CDR3 length is 13 residues.

This sequence joins TRBV9 and TRBJ2-1, with 7 bases that match TRBD1. Germline CDR1 and CDR2: SGDLS and YYNGEE. V lost 3 bases to trimming and J lost 5 bases; unmatched junction nucleotides: 8. This CDR3 is 15 amino acids long. Written as DNA, the CDR3 is TGTGCCAGCAGCGGCCGGGACAGCCTCCACAATGAGCAGTTCTTC. Protein: CASSGRDSLHNEQFF. Together with reference TRBV9 and TRBJ2-1, the CDR3 gives the full variable domain: DSGVTQTPKHLITATGQRVTLRCSPRSGDLSVYWYQQSLDQGLQFLIQYYNGEERAKGNILERFSAQQFPDLHSELNLSSLELGDSALYFCASSGRDSLHNEQFFGPGTRLTVL.

The rearrangement uses TRBV20-1 and TRBJ1-1; D is unresolved. This CDR3 contains 11 residues. Germline V gives CDR1 DFQATT, CDR2 SNEGSKA (reference sequence). The germline V and J ends were trimmed by 4 bases and 5 bases, with 8 bases remaining between them. For the CDR3, the DNA is TGCAGTGCTAAGGGTCGGACTGAAGCTTTCTTT. Protein: CSAKGRTEAFF.

This clonotype was detected only a few times. V gene TRBV28 combines with J gene TRBJ1-5; no definite D call. V was shortened by 5 bases and J by 5 bases, with 10 bases between the two germline ends. The CDR3 sequence is 13 residues long. Germline V CDR1 and CDR2: MDHEN, SYDVKM. CDR3 in DNA: TGTGCCAGCAGTCCCCACAGTTATCAGCCCCAGCATTTT. It is translated as CASSPHSYQPQHF.

The chain is built from TRBV7-2 and TRBJ2-1, with 14 bases fitting TRBD2. The CDR3 has 15 residues. Germline V gives CDR1 SGHTA, CDR2 FQGNSA. Trimming cost V 5 bases and J 8 bases; bases outside gene matches: 5. The CDR3 loop is CASSAGTSGGYEQFF. The DNA for the CDR3 is TGTGCCAGCAGCGCTGGGACTAGCGGGGGCTATGAGCAGTTCTTC. The whole variable domain, filled in from reference TRBV7-2 and TRBJ2-1, reads GAGVSQSPSNKVTEKGKDVELRCDPISGHTALYWYRQSLGQGLEFLIYFQGNSAPDKSGLPSDRFSAERTGGSVSTLTIQRTQQEDSAVYLCASSAGTSGGYEQFFGPGTRLTVL.